Following are 3 T cell receptor beta chains from one sample sequenced in a study of CD8+CD57+ T cells in acquired aplastic anemia. The template for TCR beta VDJ and CDR3 sequence profiling was genomic DNA. TCRdb re-analysed the reads in MiXCR, keeping a single row per CDR3 protein. Of around 190,000 distinct CDR3 sequences in the sample, about 59% were seen once. Sequencing was performed on sorted CD4+, CD8+, or CD8+CD57+ T cells (not recorded which) from PBMCs. All receptors derive from a human donor in good health.

This rearrangement joins TRBV10-3 to TRBJ1-5; D not resolved. CDR3 length equals 13 residues. Trimming stripped 7 bases from V and 4 bases from J, with 11 bases between. The germline CDR1 and CDR2 sequences are ENHRY and SYGVKD. The CDR3 DNA follows: TGTGCCATCAATAAGGACTTTAATCAGCCCCAGCATTTT. Its translation is CAINKDFNQPQHF.

This chain uses TRBV7-9 with TRBJ2-3; perhaps TRBD1 as D (5 bases). The V end was cut by 5 bases, the J end by 1 base, with 13 bases between. Germline CDR1 SEHNR, CDR2 FQNEAQ (reference sequence). CDR3 length: 15 residues. The CDR3 loop is CASSQGAVGTDTQYF. The CDR3 DNA follows: TGTGCCAGCAGCCAAGGGGCGGTCGGCACAGATACGCAGTATTTT. Full variable domain (remainder filled in from reference TRBV7-9 and TRBJ2-3): DTGVSQNPRHKITKRGQNVTFRCDPISEHNRLYWYRQTLGQGPEFLTYFQNEAQLEKSRLLSDRFSAERPKGSFSTLEIQRTEQGDSAMYLCASSQGAVGTDTQYFGPGTRLTVL.

Turning to this clonotype: Sequence at one end of the junction differs from germline and may be a read error. This chain joins TRBV5-1 and TRBJ2-2; possibly TRBD2 for D (7 bases). The CDR3 contains 15 residues. CDR1 is SGHRS and CDR2 is YFSETQ in the germline V gene. In nucleotides, the CDR3 is TGCGCCAGCAGCCCCGGGGGGCGGGACACCGGGGGGCTGTTTTTT. It yields the protein CASSPGGRDTGGLFF.